This T cell receptor beta chain was profiled in a study of OX40 agonist ivuxolimab in advanced cancers. Study-wide results and caveats: Partial responders dosed at 0.1-3.0 mg/kg displayed clonal expansion ranking among the lowest. Expanded peripheral T cell antigen specificity was not determined.

Concerning this clone itself: The antigen is not known.

This CDR3 is 13 amino acids long. Trimming cost V 4 bases and J 0 bases, with 6 bases left between them. Germline V CDR1 and CDR2: SGHRS, YFSETQ. Sequencing was performed with immunoSEQ multiplex PCR; in TCRdb, only in-frame clones are kept and a portion is missing. Among roughly 80,000 clones listed, 80% to 90% were seen once. This sequence originates from an adult with an advanced solid tumor such as melanoma, head and neck, liver or kidney cancer. Here the sequenced sample was CD4+ or CD8+ T cells sorted from blood, taken in a trial of the OX40 agonist ivuxolimab. The rearrangement uses TRBV5-1 and TRBJ2-3, with D tentatively TRBD2 (6 bases). In DNA, the CDR3 is TGCGCCAGCAGCAGCGGGAGCACAGATACGCAGTATTTT. It encodes CASSSGSTDTQYF. Full variable domain (missing parts from reference TRBV5-1 and TRBJ2-3): KAGVTQTPRYLIKTRGQQVTLSCSPISGHRSVSWYQQTPGQGLQFLFEYFSETQRNKGNFPGRFSGRQFSNSRSEMNVSTLELGDSALYLCASSSGSTDTQYFGPGTRLTVL.